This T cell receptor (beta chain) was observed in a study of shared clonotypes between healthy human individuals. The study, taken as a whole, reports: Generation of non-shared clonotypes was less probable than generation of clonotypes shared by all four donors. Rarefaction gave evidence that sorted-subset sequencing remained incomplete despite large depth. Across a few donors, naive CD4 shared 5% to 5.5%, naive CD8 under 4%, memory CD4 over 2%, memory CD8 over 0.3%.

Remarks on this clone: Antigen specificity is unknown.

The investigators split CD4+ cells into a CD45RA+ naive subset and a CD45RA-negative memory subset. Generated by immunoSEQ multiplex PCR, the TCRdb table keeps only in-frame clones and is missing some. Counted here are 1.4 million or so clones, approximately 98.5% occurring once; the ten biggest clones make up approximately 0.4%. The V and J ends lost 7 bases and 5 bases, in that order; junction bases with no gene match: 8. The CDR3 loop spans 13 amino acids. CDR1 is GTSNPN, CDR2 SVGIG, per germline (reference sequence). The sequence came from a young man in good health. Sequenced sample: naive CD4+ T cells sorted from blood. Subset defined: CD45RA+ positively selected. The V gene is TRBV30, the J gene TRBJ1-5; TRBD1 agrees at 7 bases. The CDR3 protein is CAYNRGFDQPQHF. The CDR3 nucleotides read TGTGCCTACAACAGGGGATTCGATCAGCCCCAGCATTTT.